This T cell receptor (beta chain) appears in the sequencing data of a study of cytomegalovirus exposure and HLA in healthy donors. Study in general: The 600 to 800 first-cohort repertoires shared a platform with the 120 or so validation repertoires, as reported in a later analysis. Overall study results and limits: According to the study, about 180 TCR beta chains were cytomegalovirus-associated.

The CDR3 contains 13 residues. Trimming left V 5 bases short and J 3 bases short, with 11 bases between. Germline CDR1 and CDR2: SGHTA and FQGTGA. Method: immunoSEQ multiplex PCR; TCRdb's copy keeps in-frame clones and lacks some. The sample holds about 280,000 clones; approximately 90% are singletons and the top ten take about 0.86%. With regard to this clone: No antigen is known for it.

The sequenced sample was PBMCs. This chain joins TRBV7-3 and TRBJ2-7; tentatively, D is TRBD2 (6 bases). The receptor's source is a woman under 30 in good health and CMV-seronegative. The CDR3 reads CASSPGEVYEQYF. Here the CDR3 DNA reads TGTGCCAGCAGCCCGGGGGAAGTCTACGAGCAGTACTTC.